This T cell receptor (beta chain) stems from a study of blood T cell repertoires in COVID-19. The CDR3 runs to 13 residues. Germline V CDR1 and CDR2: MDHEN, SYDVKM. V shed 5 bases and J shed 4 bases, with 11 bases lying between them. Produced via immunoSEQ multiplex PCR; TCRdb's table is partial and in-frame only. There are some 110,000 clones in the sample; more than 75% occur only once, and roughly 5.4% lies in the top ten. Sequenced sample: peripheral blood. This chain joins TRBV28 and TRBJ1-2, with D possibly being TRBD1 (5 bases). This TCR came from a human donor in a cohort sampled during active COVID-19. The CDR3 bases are TGTGCCAGCAGTCCCTTCGGGGGCTATGGCTACACCTTC. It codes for CASSPFGGYGYTF.